These 23 T cell receptor beta chains were all obtained from the same sample, sequenced in a study of Graves' ophthalmopathy and Graves' hyperthyroidism. Researchers took RNA transcripts and amplified TCR beta CDR3 regions from them. The library came from an HTBI-primed first-round RT-PCR and a second-round multiplex PCR. One entry per CDR3 protein, called by TCRdb with MiXCR from the multiplex PCR reads. The data contain hundreds of thousands of distinct CDR3 sequences, 15% of them singletons. Input material: peripheral blood. The receptors were sampled from a woman aged 18-29 years with stable Graves' hyperthyroidism.

This clonotype was detected only a few times. J is TRBJ2-5 and V is TRBV14; D might be TRBD1 (6 bases). CDR1 and CDR2 from the germline V gene are SGHDN and FVKESK. This CDR3 is 15 amino acids long. V was cut by 1 base and J by 0 bases, with 9 bases left in between. The CDR3 DNA follows: TGTGCCAGCAGCCAAGCAGGGACATACCAAGAGACCCAGTACTTC. Translation: CASSQAGTYQETQYF.

This clonotype was recorded a few times. The gene calls are TRBV18 and TRBJ2-5; 8 nucleotides match TRBD1. CDR1 is KGHSH and CDR2 is LQKENI in the germline V gene. V dropped 2 bases and J dropped 2; count of bases not matched to a gene: 7. The CDR3 extends over 16 amino acids. As DNA, the CDR3 is TGTGCCAGCTCACCAACTCGTGGACAGGGACAAGAGACCCAGTACTTC. Translating it yields CASSPTRGQGQETQYF.

This clonotype was picked up many times. The genes are TRBV5-1 and TRBJ1-5; TRBD1 is a possible D gene (6 bases). V shed 0 bases and J shed 4 bases, with 11 bases lying between them. The CDR3 is 15 amino acids. Germline V gene sequence: CDR1 SGHRS, CDR2 YFSETQ. The CDR3 protein is CASSLDGQKNQPQHF. CDR3 nucleotide sequence: TGCGCCAGCAGCTTGGATGGACAGAAGAATCAGCCCCAGCATTTT.

This clonotype has a count of ten or more. The V call is TRBV28, the J call TRBJ1-1; a possible D gene is TRBD1 (6 bases). The CDR3 spans 13 residues. Trimming took off 3 bases at V and 4 bases at J, with 9 bases between the two ends. Germline CDR1 MDHEN, CDR2 SYDVKM. The CDR3 region is CASSFARGTEAFF. The CDR3, as DNA: TGTGCCAGCAGTTTTGCCAGGGGCACTGAAGCTTTCTTT.

This clonotype was found many times. This sequence joins TRBV20-1 and TRBJ1-2; D unclear. Germline CDR1 is DFQATT and CDR2 is SNEGSKA (reference sequence). The CDR3 sequence is 12 residues long. V lost 3 bases and J 1 base, leaving 6 bases between the germline ends. CDR3 sequence reads: CSASFGNYGYTF. CDR3 coding DNA: TGCAGTGCTAGTTTTGGTAACTATGGCTACACCTTC.

This clonotype was detected ten times or more. The chain is built from TRBV19 and TRBJ1-2; 7 positions match TRBD1. The germline V gene has CDR1 LNHDA and CDR2 SQIVND (reference sequence). V gave up 8 bases and J gave up 4 bases; unmatched junction bases: 7. CDR3 length equals 13 residues. CDR3 nucleotides: TGTGCCAGTTTCTCACAGGGGTCCTATGGCTACACCTTC. Protein sequence: CASFSQGSYGYTF.

This clonotype came up many times. The chain carries TRBV20-1 and TRBJ1-5; TRBD1 might be the D (6 bases). Germline lookup yields CDR1 DFQATT and CDR2 SNEGSKA (reference sequence). The CDR3 is made up of 13 amino acids. Deletions cut 8 bases from V and 6 bases from J, with 17 bases between. This CDR3 reads CSPYRVGVQPQHF. CDR3 sequence (DNA): TGCAGTCCTTACAGGGTTGGAGTTCAGCCCCAGCATTTT.

On this clonotype itself: A much more abundant neighbour one base away suggests this may be a read error. The CDR3 carries no conserved terminal phenylalanine or tryptophan, so it likely arises from a read error. This sequence joins TRBV11-2 and TRBJ1-2; D unresolved. V was clipped by 4 bases and J by 6 bases, with 18 bases between them. CDR3 length: 15 amino acids. Germline V lookup: CDR1 SGHAT, CDR2 FQNNGV. CDR3 nucleotides: TGTGCCAGCAGCTCTTTAAGCGGTGTTGGGCATGGCTACACCGTC. It encodes CASSSLSGVGHGYTV.

This sequence joins TRBV20-1 and TRBJ1-2; unclear D gene. The CDR3 runs 14 residues. CDR1 is DFQATT and CDR2 is SNEGSKA in the germline V gene (reference sequence). V lost 0 bases and J 0 bases, leaving 8 bases between the germline ends. Written as DNA, the CDR3 is TGCAGTGCTAGAGATCATGGGGCTAACTATGGCTACACCTTC. Its translation: CSARDHGANYGYTF.

The sample holds many counts of this clonotype. CDR3 nucleotides: TGTGCCAGCTCACCAACTCTCACGACAGGGTCGGATAATTCACCCCTCCACTTT. Residues: CASSPTLTTGSDNSPLHF. The chain is built from TRBV18 and TRBJ1-6; 7 bases fit TRBD1. The V gene's germline CDR1 is KGHSH and CDR2 LQKENI. Losses at the gene ends were 2 bases for V and 5 bases for J; bases not matched to a gene: 12. CDR3 length equals 18 residues.

This clonotype was observed a handful of times. V is TRBV9 and J is TRBJ1-6, with a tentative D call TRBD1 (5 bases). The germline V gene has CDR1 SGDLS and CDR2 YYNGEE. CDR3 length equals 14 residues. Trimming pared 1 base from V and 10 bases from J, leaving 12 bases between. As DNA, the CDR3 is TGTGCCAGCAGCGTAACCAGGGAGGGATCACCCCTCCACTTT. Its translation: CASSVTREGSPLHF.

This clonotype was recorded at least ten times. The V and J genes are TRBV24-1 and TRBJ2-5, with TRBD2 identical over 10 bases. Germline CDR1 reads KGHDR; CDR2 reads SFDVKD. This CDR3 spans 18 amino acids. The ends lost 3 bases at V and 4 bases at J; junction bases unmatched: 13. CDR3 sequence reads: CATSDPRGLAGEGETQYF. The CDR3 nucleotides are TGTGCCACCAGTGATCCCCGAGGTCTAGCGGGGGAAGGAGAGACCCAGTACTTC.

As for this clonotype: The junction does not match germline at one end; this may be a read error. The gene calls are TRBV7-9 and TRBJ2-1; TRBD2 aligns across 7 bases. Germline V gene lookup returns CDR1 SEHNR and CDR2 FQNEAQ (reference sequence). This CDR3 is 15 amino acids long. The CDR3 loop is CASSLSGLRRNEKFF. In nucleotides, the CDR3 is TGTGCCAGCAGTCTTAGCGGGCTACGCCGCAATGAGAAGTTCTTC.

In this sample, this clonotype turned up a few times. An end of the junction differs from the germline gene, which may be a read error. The gene calls are TRBV20-1 and TRBJ1-1; TRBD1 matches at 9 bases. CDR3 length: 14 amino acids. Looked up from germline, CDR1 is DFQATT and CDR2 is SNEGSKA (reference sequence). The CDR3 reads CSAREDRGVAEASF. The CDR3 region has the DNA TGCAGTGCTAGAGAGGACAGGGGAGTCGCTGAAGCTTCCTTT.

The CDR3 here is CATKRRISGANVLTF. DNA of the CDR3: TGTGCCACCAAACGGAGGATATCTGGGGCCAACGTCCTGACTTTC. This chain joins TRBV10-3 and TRBJ2-6; a possible D gene is TRBD2 (5 bases). Germline V gives CDR1 ENHRY, CDR2 SYGVKD. CDR3 length: 15 amino acids. The germline V and J ends were trimmed by 10 bases and 1 base, with 14 bases remaining between them.

This clonotype was seen ten or more times. CDR3 amino acids: CASSLRQALGLAGGETQYF. In nucleotides, the CDR3 is TGTGCCAGTAGTCTCCGACAGGCCCTAGGACTAGCGGGGGGAGAGACCCAGTACTTC. The chain carries TRBV19 and TRBJ2-5, with TRBD2 identical over 14 bases. The CDR3 spans 19 residues. After removal of 5 bases from V and 4 bases from J, the junction contained 15 bases not matched to a gene. CDR1 is LNHDA, CDR2 SQIVND, per germline (reference sequence). The full variable domain, in which reference TRBV19 and TRBJ2-5 provide the parts outside the CDR3, is DGGITQSPKYLFRKEGQNVTLSCEQNLNHDAMYWYRQDPGQGLRLIYYSQIVNDFQKGDIAEGYSVSREKKESFPLTVTSAQKNPTAFYLCASSLRQALGLAGGETQYFGPGTRLLVL.

J is TRBJ1-3 and V is TRBV29-1; no clear D. The CDR3 has 13 residues. The germline V and J ends were trimmed by 5 bases and 4 bases, with 12 bases remaining between them. Germline V gives CDR1 SQVTM, CDR2 ANQGSEA. The DNA of the CDR3 is TGCAGCGTTTGGTTAGAATCAGGAAACACCATATATTTT. Amino acid sequence: CSVWLESGNTIYF.

This chain links TRBV4-2 with TRBJ2-6; D might be TRBD1 (6 bases). V lost 1 base and J lost 2, with 18 bases in between. The CDR3 extends over 19 amino acids. Germline lookup yields CDR1 LGHNA and CDR2 YNFKEQ. CDR3 coding DNA: TGTGCCAGCAGCCAAGGGGAAGAAAGGGGGTGGCCTGGGGCCAACGTCCTGACTTTC. Translation: CASSQGEERGWPGANVLTF.

This clonotype has at least ten counts. The CDR3 bases are TGTGCCACCAGCAGAGGGAGAGGGGTGACTGAAGCTTTCTTT. Its protein product is CATSRGRGVTEAFF. V usage is TRBV15 and J usage is TRBJ1-1, with D maybe TRBD1 (5 bases). The V gene's germline CDR1 is LNHNV and CDR2 YYDKDF (reference sequence). The CDR3 runs 14 residues. Trimming removed 1 base from V and 5 bases from J, with 11 bases in between.

This clonotype was counted many times. Just one base apart from a much larger clone, this may be a read error. This chain joins TRBV2 and TRBJ2-5; D is possibly TRBD1 or TRBD2 (5 bases each). The germline V gene encodes CDR1 SNHLY and CDR2 FYNNEI. The CDR3 covers 13 residues. The CDR3 protein is CASSAPGYGTRYF. The CDR3 nucleotides are TGTGCCAGCAGTGCCCCAGGGTACGGGACCCGGTACTTC. Drawing the rest from reference TRBV2 and TRBJ2-5, the complete variable domain is EPEVTQTPSHQVTQMGQEVILRCVPISNHLYFYWYRQILGQKVEFLVSFYNNEISEKSEIFDDQFSVERPDGSNFTLKIRSTKLEDSAMYFCASSAPGYGTRYFGPGTRLLVL.

Comment on this clonotype: At one of its ends the junction is not consistent with the germline gene, which may arise from a read error. The chain uses TRBV3-1 and TRBJ2-5; 9 bases are shared with TRBD1. The V gene's germline CDR1 is LGHDT and CDR2 YNNKEL (reference sequence). The CDR3 has 15 amino acids. Written as DNA, the CDR3 is TGTGCCAGCAGCCTACGGACAGGGGTGGAGGAGACCAAGTACTTC. Encoded protein: CASSLRTGVEETKYF.

The chain carries TRBV7-8 and TRBJ1-5; D is unclear. There are 15 residues in the CDR3. Germline loops: CDR1 SGHVS, CDR2 FQNEAQ. Trimming shortened V by 3 bases and J by 3 bases, and 12 bases separated the two germline ends. In DNA, the CDR3 is TGTGCCAGCAGCTTGTACAGAGTTCCCAATCAGCCCCAGCATTTT. Translated: CASSLYRVPNQPQHF.

As to this clonotype: Given a much more abundant clone one base away, this may be a read error. DNA of the CDR3: TGTCCCAGCAGCCCCGTGGGCTATGGCTACACCTTC. Translation: CPSSPVGYGYTF. The chain links TRBV7-9 to TRBJ1-2; D remains unclear. The CDR3 is 12 residues long. Germline CDR1 reads SEHNR; CDR2 reads FQNEAQ (reference sequence).